The following is a TCR beta chain sequence with its context. Its cognate antigen is unknown. The method was immunoSEQ multiplex PCR; TCRdb's version includes in-frame clones alone and lacks a portion of them. Of roughly 93,000 clones in the sample, approximately 89% were seen once. The sample comes from a study of T cell responses to AZD1222 COVID-19 vaccine. Study findings and constraints: Among those given AZD1222, only 5 to 7 were seropositive at baseline. Spike-wide vaccine-associated CD4 TCRs dominated at 160-218 and 743-854. Samples come after the peak T cell response, not at day 14. Spike-specific TCR breadth and depth grew following two AZD1222 doses.

The CDR3 extends over 15 amino acids. Deletions cut 0 bases from V and 7 bases from J, with 12 bases between. Germline V gene data show CDR1 as MNHEY and CDR2 as SVGAGI. Here the sequenced sample was peripheral blood, taken on day 0 of MenACWY control vaccination. The rearrangement joins TRBV6-5 to TRBJ2-2; no clear D gene. The clonotype comes from an adult in good health. CDR3 residues: CASSYSVPHGGELFF. The CDR3 DNA follows: TGTGCCAGCAGTTACTCGGTACCTCATGGCGGGGAGCTGTTTTTT.